The 23 T cell receptor beta chains below were found in one sample sequenced in a study of Ad26.COV2.S vaccination and SARS-CoV-2 variants. The protocol was immunoSEQ multiplex PCR, while the TCRdb copy is restricted to in-frame clones and leaves out a portion. The data hold roughly 140,000 clones, with more than 80% observed a single time. The input for sequencing was peripheral blood, taken after recovery from COVID-19. These receptors originate from a human donor who had recovered from COVID-19.

The chain employs TRBV7-9 and TRBJ1-2; weak D call: TRBD1 (6 bases). The V end was cut by 4 bases, the J end by 3 bases, with 12 bases between. CDR1 is SEHNR and CDR2 is FQNEAQ in the germline V gene (reference sequence). This CDR3 is built from 14 residues. CDR3 sequence: CASSSSDSDYGYTF. The CDR3 DNA sequence: TGTGCCAGCAGCTCCTCGGACAGTGACTATGGCTACACCTTC. Together with reference TRBV7-9 and TRBJ1-2, the CDR3 gives the full variable domain: DTGVSQNPRHKITKRGQNVTFRCDPISEHNRLYWYRQTLGQGPEFLTYFQNEAQLEKSRLLSDRFSAERPKGSFSTLEIQRTEQGDSAMYLCASSSSDSDYGYTFGSGTRLTVV.

The chain couples TRBV9 to TRBJ1-3; TRBD1 is a possible D gene (6 bases). This CDR3 is 15 amino acids long. The V end was cut by 4 bases, the J end by 2 bases, with 13 bases between. The germline V gene has CDR1 SGDLS and CDR2 YYNGEE. The CDR3 loop is CASSQRGGPGNTIYF. For the CDR3, the DNA is TGTGCCAGCAGCCAGAGGGGGGGCCCTGGAAACACCATATATTTT.

Here the CDR3 DNA reads TGTGCCACCAGTGAAAACAGGGTGCCATATGTCCAGTACTTC. Protein product: CATSENRVPYVQYF. J is TRBJ2-5 and V is TRBV24-1; a weak D match, TRBD1 (6 bases). The CDR3 consists of 14 residues. CDR1 KGHDR and CDR2 SFDVKD come from the germline V gene. Trimming took 4 bases from V and 10 from J, leaving 18 bases between them.

This chain links TRBV5-1 with TRBJ2-1, with D perhaps matching TRBD2 (6 bases). The CDR3 spans 14 residues. V was trimmed by 5 bases and J by 8 bases, leaving 17 bases between them. Germline CDR1 is SGHRS and CDR2 is YFSETQ. The CDR3 DNA reads as TGCGCCAGCAGGTGGGACTCCAAACGGCATGAGCAGTTCTTC. Protein: CASRWDSKRHEQFF.

The chain employs TRBV12-3 or TRBV12-4 and TRBJ2-4; D remains ambiguous. The ends were cut back, 7 bases at V and 15 bases at J, with 19 bases in the middle. This CDR3 has 12 residues. Here the CDR3 reads CASTSVSGIPYF. DNA of the CDR3: TGTGCCAGCACCTCTGTTTCCGGAATCCCGTACTTC.

This chain links TRBV11-2 with TRBJ2-3, with D unresolved. Per the germline V gene, CDR1 is SGHAT and CDR2 is FQNNGV. The CDR3 is 14 amino acids. V lost 8 bases and J lost 1, with 13 bases in between. CDR3 sequence reads: CASGLAAGTDTQYF. Here the CDR3 DNA reads TGTGCCAGCGGTTTAGCAGCTGGCACAGATACGCAGTATTTT.

V usage is TRBV18 and J usage is TRBJ1-1; D is ambiguous. Germline CDR1 and CDR2: KGHSH and LQKENI. The CDR3 length is 13 residues. Trimming took 2 bases from V and 6 from J, leaving 10 bases between them. Written as DNA, the CDR3 is TGTGCCAGCTCACCAACGGGGAGCGCTGAAGCTTTCTTT. As protein: CASSPTGSAEAFF.

The chain recombines TRBV5-1 with TRBJ2-7, with a tentative D call TRBD2 (6 bases). Germline V gene data show CDR1 as SGHRS and CDR2 as YFSETQ. This CDR3 comprises 15 residues. Trimming cost V 4 bases and J 2 bases, with 16 bases left between them. CDR3 sequence (DNA): TGCGCCAGCAGCGTCTCCGGGACTGCAACCTACGAGCAGTACTTC. Amino acid sequence: CASSVSGTATYEQYF.

This clone was seen only once. Other DNA sequences within the sample encode an identical CDR3. This chain links TRBV20-1 with TRBJ2-5; D might be TRBD2 (5 bases). Trimming removed 6 bases at V and 4 bases at J, with 9 bases between. CDR3 size: 11 residues. Germline CDR1 DFQATT, CDR2 SNEGSKA (reference sequence). CDR3 DNA sequence: TGCAGTGCGAGTCTAGCAGAGACCCAGTACTTC. This sequence encodes CSASLAETQYF.

This clone appeared once. The chain uses TRBV2 and TRBJ2-1; D unclear. The V and J ends lost 4 bases and 7 bases respectively, with 5 bases between them. Per the germline V gene, CDR1 is SNHLY and CDR2 is FYNNEI. The CDR3 covers 11 residues. The CDR3 region is CASSAFNEQFF. CDR3 bases: TGTGCCAGCAGTGCATTTAATGAGCAGTTCTTC.

The gene calls are TRBV6-1 and TRBJ2-1; 10 bases agree with TRBD2. The V gene end was trimmed by 3 bases and the J gene end by 9 bases; junction bases not matched to a gene: 14. The CDR3 extends over 17 amino acids. Germline loops: CDR1 MNHNS, CDR2 SASEGT. The CDR3 reads CASSDPRLAGDSGEQFF. The CDR3 DNA reads as TGTGCCAGCAGTGACCCGAGACTAGCGGGTGACTCAGGTGAGCAGTTCTTC.

The chain couples TRBV6-5 to TRBJ1-4, with a possible D match to TRBD1 (5 bases). This CDR3 is 13 amino acids long. With 2 bases removed from V and 8 bases from J, the gap between germline ends came to 9 bases. Germline V gene sequence: CDR1 MNHEY, CDR2 SVGAGI. For the CDR3, the DNA is TGTGCCAGCAGTTACAACAGGAAAGAAAAACTGTTTTTT. Its translation: CASSYNRKEKLFF.

This clone is a singleton in its sample. V is TRBV6-6 and J is TRBJ2-7, with D possibly TRBD2 on 5 matching bases. V lost 6 bases and J 3 bases, leaving 9 bases between the germline ends. CDR1 is MNHNY and CDR2 is SVGAGI in the germline V gene (reference sequence). The CDR3 is made up of 12 amino acids. This CDR3 reads CASSTGIYEQYF. The CDR3 nucleotides are TGTGCCAGCAGCACCGGGATCTACGAGCAGTACTTC.

This clone was counted a few times. This chain connects TRBV27 to TRBJ1-2; 12 bases fit TRBD1. The CDR3 has 15 residues. The V and J ends lost 5 bases and 5 bases, in that order; junction bases with no gene match: 6. Germline V CDR1 and CDR2: MNHEY, SMNVEV (reference sequence). In DNA, the CDR3 is TGTGCCAGCAGTAGGGGGACAGGGGGCTTTTATGGCTACACCTTC. Translating it yields CASSRGTGGFYGYTF.

The V and J genes are TRBV3-1 (or the pseudogene TRBV3-2) and TRBJ2-2; 7 bases are shared with TRBD1. This CDR3 spans 16 amino acids. Germline trimming cut 0 bases from V and 1 base from J; bases unmatched to any gene: 2. Germline V gene sequence: CDR1 LGHDT, CDR2 YNNKEL (reference sequence). CDR3 sequence (DNA): TGTGCCAGCAGCCAAGATGGGACAGTGAACACCGGGGAGCTGTTTTTT. It translates to CASSQDGTVNTGELFF.

This clone was recorded once. The chain uses TRBV10-3 and TRBJ1-2, with D possibly being TRBD1 (5 bases). From germline, CDR1 is ENHRY and CDR2 SYGVKD. The CDR3 is made up of 13 amino acids. The ends were cut back, 4 bases at V and 3 bases at J, with 9 bases in the middle. Here the CDR3 DNA reads TGTGCCATCAGTGGGACGGGGGACTATGGCTACACCTTC. Its translation is CAISGTGDYGYTF.

The sample holds a few counts of this clone. The chain has TRBV7-2 and TRBJ2-7; D call uncertain. This CDR3 spans 11 amino acids. V was trimmed by 2 bases and J by 3 bases, leaving 2 bases between them. Per the germline V gene, CDR1 is SGHTA and CDR2 is FQGNSA. This chain's CDR3 is CASSLNYEQYF. For the CDR3, the DNA is TGTGCCAGCAGCTTAAACTACGAGCAGTACTTC.

This rearrangement joins TRBV27 to TRBJ2-1; 11 positions match TRBD2. The CDR3 loop spans 16 amino acids. From germline, CDR1 is MNHEY and CDR2 SMNVEV (reference sequence). Trimming at V came to 2 bases and at J to 3 bases, leaving 3 bases not matched to a gene. The CDR3 DNA reads TGTGCCAGCAGTTTAGGTAGCGGGGGGGTCTACAATGAGCAGTTCTTC. Its protein product is CASSLGSGGVYNEQFF.

The genes are TRBV12-5 and TRBJ2-5; tentatively, D is TRBD1 (6 bases). V was cut by 5 bases and J by 3 bases, with 13 bases left in between. Germline V gene sequence: CDR1 LGHNT, CDR2 FRNRAP. The CDR3 has 14 amino acids. CDR3 loop: CASGLQGVKETQYF. The CDR3 DNA is TGTGCTAGTGGTCTACAGGGCGTGAAAGAGACCCAGTACTTC.

The chain is built from TRBV28 and TRBJ1-2, with D uncertain. Germline CDR1 reads MDHEN; CDR2 reads SYDVKM. This CDR3 comprises 11 residues. V lost 3 bases, J lost 11 bases, and 10 bases lay in between. In DNA form, the CDR3 reads TGTGCCAGCAGTTTTGGAAGGGTTTACACCTTC. Its protein product is CASSFGRVYTF.

CDR3 amino acids: CASSQGTSGNYEQYF. DNA of the CDR3: TGTGCCAGTAGTCAGGGGACTAGCGGAAACTACGAGCAGTACTTC. The chain carries TRBV19 and TRBJ2-7, with 11 bases matching TRBD2. Germline assignment: CDR1 LNHDA and CDR2 SQIVND (reference sequence). This CDR3 has 15 residues. The ends lost 5 bases at V and 3 bases at J; junction bases unmatched: 6. The complete variable domain, with remaining parts taken from reference TRBV19 and TRBJ2-7, reads DGGITQSPKYLFRKEGQNVTLSCEQNLNHDAMYWYRQDPGQGLRLIYYSQIVNDFQKGDIAEGYSVSREKKESFPLTVTSAQKNPTAFYLCASSQGTSGNYEQYFGPGTRLTVT.

The gene calls are TRBV21-1 and TRBJ1-5. TRBV21-1 is a known pseudogene. The CDR3 is 15 residues long. The CDR3 DNA reads as TGTGCCAGCAGCAACGGAGAATTACTCAGGTCAGCCCAGCATTTT. Translation: CASSNGELLRSAQHF.

The rearrangement uses TRBV6-5 and TRBJ1-1, with D unresolved. Deletions cut 7 bases from V and 1 base from J, with 7 bases between. The length of the CDR3 is 12 residues. Germline V gene data show CDR1 as MNHEY and CDR2 as SVGAGI. CDR3: CASMETNTEAFF. The CDR3 DNA reads as TGTGCCAGCATGGAAACGAACACTGAAGCTTTCTTT.